This T cell receptor (beta chain) is from a study of CD8+ T cells in alopecia areata. Across the study: The drug, oral tofacitinib, was given to treated patients at 5 to 10 mg twice daily.

This CDR3 region has 13 residues. Germline CDR1 reads GTSNPN; CDR2 reads SVGIG (reference sequence). Extracted RNA was reverse transcribed, and the resulting cDNA served as sequencing template. Libraries were prepared by immunoSEQ multiplex PCR; TCRdb keeps only in-frame clonotypes and omits some of them. The data contain some 150,000 clones, 67% of them singletons. About this clone: Its antigen is undetermined.

Findings and limits, study-wide: Affected lesional scalp, above all in alopecia totalis/universalis, was more clonal than normal scalp.

Sequences were derived from CD8+ T cells sorted from blood, sampled at week 0. This chain uses TRBV30 with TRBJ1-1, with 10 bases fitting TRBD1. The clonotype comes from a human donor with alopecia areata. The chain's CDR3 is CTWDRGGFTEAFF. For the CDR3, the DNA is TGTACTTGGGACAGGGGTGGATTCACTGAAGCTTTCTTT.